Listed here are 25 T cell receptor beta chains from one sample, sequenced in a study of blood T cell repertoires in COVID-19. Method: immunoSEQ multiplex PCR; TCRdb's copy keeps in-frame clones and lacks some. Of around 310,000 clones in the sample, nearly 90% were seen once. Sequenced input: PBMCs or T cells enriched from blood (not recorded which). These receptors were obtained from a woman in her thirties who had recovered from COVID-19.

This CDR3 is CASSSGVGGEKLFF. The CDR3, as DNA: TGTGCCAGCAGTTCAGGGGTTGGTGGAGAAAAACTGTTTTTT. V gene TRBV11-2 combines with J gene TRBJ1-4; a possible D gene is TRBD1 (6 bases). The CDR3 is made up of 14 amino acids. V lost 6 bases, J lost 8 bases, and 16 bases lay in between. CDR1 is SGHAT, CDR2 FQNNGV, per germline.

The chain has TRBV7-6 and TRBJ2-1, with 10 nucleotides matching TRBD2. Germline CDR1 and CDR2: SGHVS and FNYEAQ. V gave up 4 bases and J gave up 8 bases; unmatched junction bases: 8. This CDR3 has 15 residues. The DNA of the CDR3 is TGTGCCAGCAGCTCGAGAGCGGGAGGGCCCTATGAGCAGTTCTTC. It encodes CASSSRAGGPYEQFF.

This rearrangement joins TRBV28 to TRBJ2-6; perhaps TRBD1 as D (6 bases). CDR3 length: 17 amino acids. The germline V gene encodes CDR1 MDHEN and CDR2 SYDVKM. With 5 bases removed from V and 0 bases from J, the gap between germline ends came to 14 bases. CDR3 sequence (DNA): TGTGCCAGCAGTCCCCCGACAGGCCTCTCTGGGGCCAACGTCCTGACTTTC. Protein sequence: CASSPPTGLSGANVLTF. The variable domain in full, completed from reference TRBV28 and TRBJ2-6, reads DVKVTQSSRYLVKRTGEKVFLECVQDMDHENMFWYRQDPGLGLRLIYFSYDVKMKEKGDIPEGYSVSREKKERFSLILESASTNQTSMYLCASSPPTGLSGANVLTFGAGSRLTVL.

This clone appeared once. The chain couples TRBV7-9 to TRBJ1-4; D gene uncertain. V lost 10 bases and J lost 1, with 16 bases in between. Per germline, CDR1 SEHNR and CDR2 FQNEAQ (reference sequence). The CDR3 is made up of 15 amino acids. The CDR3 loop reads CATPAGEITNEKLFF. CDR3 coding DNA: TGTGCCACCCCCGCAGGCGAAATAACTAATGAAAAACTGTTTTTT.

The rearrangement joins TRBV6-4 to TRBJ1-3, with unresolved D. The germline CDR1 and CDR2 sequences are MRHNA and SNTAGT. The CDR3 extends over 16 amino acids. Deletions cut 0 bases from V and 0 bases from J, with 9 bases between. CDR3 nucleotides: TGTGCCAGCAGTGACTCAGACACGATCTCTGGAAACACCATATATTTT. Protein sequence: CASSDSDTISGNTIYF.

The chain recombines TRBV4-2 with TRBJ2-3; D is undetermined. CDR3 length: 15 amino acids. Trimming removed 3 bases at V and 4 bases at J, with 14 bases between. Germline CDR1 is LGHNA and CDR2 is YNFKEQ. The CDR3: CASSHKSSDSDTQYF. The CDR3 DNA follows: TGTGCCAGCAGCCACAAGTCGAGCGATTCAGATACGCAGTATTTT.

The V and J genes are TRBV18 and TRBJ2-1; TRBD2 is a possible D gene (6 bases). The V gene's germline CDR1 is KGHSH and CDR2 LQKENI. The V end lost 6 bases, the J end lost 0 bases, and 9 bases lay between the germline ends. This CDR3 region has 14 residues. The CDR3 loop is CASSRLDSYNEQFF. CDR3 DNA: TGTGCCAGCTCGAGACTAGACTCCTACAATGAGCAGTTCTTC.

The V and J genes are TRBV10-2 and TRBJ1-2; the match to TRBD1 covers 9 bases. CDR1 WSHSY and CDR2 SAAADI come from the germline V gene. V was clipped by 2 bases and J by 8 bases; unmatched bases: 6. CDR3 size: 14 residues. Here the CDR3 reads CASSEATGGRGYTF. The DNA of the CDR3 is TGCGCCAGCAGTGAGGCGACAGGGGGTCGGGGCTACACCTTC.

The rearrangement links TRBV6-5 to TRBJ2-7; the D is unclear. CDR1 is MNHEY and CDR2 is SVGAGI in the germline V gene. V lost 2 bases to trimming and J lost 3 bases, with 14 bases between them. The CDR3 contains 15 residues. This CDR3 reads CASSYGPGVGYEQYF. CDR3 nucleotide sequence: TGTGCCAGCAGTTACGGGCCAGGTGTTGGCTACGAGCAGTACTTC.

The gene calls are TRBV24-1 and TRBJ2-5; 7 bases match TRBD2. Trimming at V came to 4 bases and at J to 4 bases, leaving 20 bases not matched to a gene. CDR3 size: 19 residues. The V gene's germline CDR1 is KGHDR and CDR2 SFDVKD. The CDR3 DNA reads TGTGCCACCAGTGACACCCCCCGGGTGGGTGGCGGGAGTTCAGAGACCCAGTACTTC. Protein product: CATSDTPRVGGGSSETQYF.

This clone was counted between two and nine times. The rearrangement links TRBV3-1 (or the pseudogene TRBV3-2) to TRBJ1-2; D is uncertain. Trimming cost V 0 bases and J 4 bases, with 12 bases left between them. Germline V gives CDR1 LGHDT, CDR2 YNNKEL (reference sequence). The CDR3 extends over 15 amino acids. The CDR3 DNA follows: TGTGCCAGCAGCCAAGATGGCGGACTGACCTATGGCTACACCTTC. It translates to CASSQDGGLTYGYTF.

CDR3 region: CSARTGETNTEAFF. DNA for the CDR3: TGCAGCGCCCGGACAGGGGAAACGAACACTGAAGCTTTCTTT. This chain connects TRBV29-1 to TRBJ1-1; 9 nucleotides line up with TRBD1. The V and J ends lost 7 bases and 1 base, in that order; junction bases with no gene match: 7. CDR3 size: 14 residues. Looked up from germline, CDR1 is SQVTM and CDR2 is ANQGSEA.

This sequence joins TRBV4-1 and TRBJ1-2, with D hard to call. The CDR3 loop spans 15 amino acids. Germline lookup yields CDR1 MGHRA and CDR2 YSYEKL. Between the trimmed V and J ends, which lost 4 bases and 4 bases, there was a span of 16 bases. The CDR3: CASSPDRTTAYGYTF. CDR3 sequence (DNA): TGCGCCAGCAGCCCGGATCGTACAACAGCCTATGGCTACACCTTC.

The rearrangement links TRBV7-8 to TRBJ1-1; weak D call: TRBD1 (6 bases). The CDR3 sequence is 14 residues long. The germline V gene has CDR1 SGHVS and CDR2 FQNEAQ. V gave up 6 bases and J gave up 6 bases, with 17 bases separating them. CDR3 loop: CASSSQGGVAEAFF. The CDR3 bases are TGTGCCAGCAGTTCACAGGGTGGGGTGGCTGAAGCTTTCTTT.

The chain recombines TRBV9 with TRBJ2-7; D perhaps matches TRBD2 (6 bases). V lost 4 bases, J lost 5 bases, and 16 bases lay in between. Germline V gene data show CDR1 as SGDLS and CDR2 as YYNGEE. The CDR3 sequence is 14 residues long. DNA for the CDR3: TGTGCCAGCAGCCGGGACTTAACGGACGACGAGCAGTACTTC. This gives the protein CASSRDLTDDEQYF.

The chain recombines TRBV30 with TRBJ2-5; D uncertain. The CDR3 length is 12 residues. Germline V lookup: CDR1 GTSNPN, CDR2 SVGIG (reference sequence). V shed 1 base and J shed 4 bases, with 7 bases lying between them. The CDR3 spells CAWSATLETQYF. CDR3 nucleotides: TGTGCCTGGAGTGCGACTCTAGAGACCCAGTACTTC.

The rearrangement links TRBV3-1 (or the pseudogene TRBV3-2) to TRBJ2-1; 9 bases map to TRBD2. Germline CDR1 LGHDT, CDR2 YNNKEL (reference sequence). With 6 bases clipped from V and 9 bases from J, the junction kept 18 bases outside the gene matches. The length of the CDR3 is 17 residues. CDR3 coding DNA: TGTGCCAGCAGTTGGGGCGGGAGGGCCCGTTGGGCCGGTGAGCAGTTCTTC. Residues: CASSWGGRARWAGEQFF.

This sequence joins TRBV3-1 (or the pseudogene TRBV3-2) and TRBJ1-2; D possibly corresponds to TRBD1 (5 bases). Germline V gene sequence: CDR1 LGHDT, CDR2 YNNKEL (reference sequence). Deletions cut 6 bases from V and 6 bases from J, with 14 bases between. The CDR3 length is 13 residues. The CDR3 DNA reads TGTGCCAGCAGTGGATCAGGGTATCATGGCTACACCTTC. It yields the protein CASSGSGYHGYTF.

The rearrangement joins TRBV3-1 (or the pseudogene TRBV3-2) to TRBJ1-2; D is unresolved. Germline V gene lookup returns CDR1 LGHDT and CDR2 YNNKEL (reference sequence). V lost 4 bases and J lost 4, with 10 bases in between. The CDR3 spans 13 residues. CDR3 coding DNA: TGTGCCAGCAGCCCCCGCGGCCTCTATGGCTACACCTTC. Its protein product is CASSPRGLYGYTF.

The rearrangement links TRBV10-3 to TRBJ2-7, with D possibly being TRBD1 (6 bases). Trimming removed 2 bases from V and 4 bases from J, with 12 bases in between. Germline CDR1 is ENHRY and CDR2 is SYGVKD. This CDR3 region has 14 residues. The CDR3 reads CAISEVTGQYEQYF. CDR3 DNA: TGTGCCATCAGTGAGGTGACAGGTCAGTACGAGCAGTACTTC.

This clone turned up a few times. This chain joins TRBV7-3 and TRBJ1-2, with D perhaps TRBD1 (5 bases). The V and J ends lost 6 bases and 4 bases respectively, with 18 bases between them. Germline CDR1 is SGHTA and CDR2 is FQGTGA. The CDR3 loop spans 15 amino acids. Written as DNA, the CDR3 is TGTGCCAGCAGTCTTACGGCAGGGTCTGTCTATGGCTACACCTTC. Its protein is CASSLTAGSVYGYTF.

The chain joins TRBV20-1 to TRBJ2-3; D gene ambiguous. Germline loops: CDR1 DFQATT, CDR2 SNEGSKA (reference sequence). V gave up 5 bases and J gave up 2 bases, with 5 bases separating them. CDR3 length equals 11 residues. This CDR3 is CSAPVTDTQYF. DNA for the CDR3: TGCAGTGCTCCCGTCACAGATACGCAGTATTTT.

The chain joins TRBV7-2 to TRBJ2-5, with TRBD2 matching over 14 bases. The germline V gene encodes CDR1 SGHTA and CDR2 FQGNSA. The CDR3 length is 16 residues. Trimming removed 5 bases from V and 4 bases from J; junction bases left unmatched: 6. CDR3 in amino acids: CASSPRLAGGLETQYF. CDR3 sequence (DNA): TGTGCCAGCAGCCCCAGACTAGCGGGAGGGTTAGAGACCCAGTACTTC.

This chain connects TRBV7-9 to TRBJ2-5; 8 bases agree with TRBD1. J gave up 5 bases and V 5 bases, and 10 bases lay outside the gene matches. CDR1 and CDR2 from the germline V gene are SEHNR and FQNEAQ (reference sequence). There are 15 residues in the CDR3. In nucleotides, the CDR3 is TGTGCCAGCAGCAAATTTCAGGGGGCCGGGGAGACCCAGTACTTC. Translated, it gives CASSKFQGAGETQYF.

The chain is built from TRBV14 and TRBJ2-5, with D unclear. The V gene's germline CDR1 is SGHDN and CDR2 FVKESK. The CDR3 length is 13 residues. With 2 bases removed from V and 7 bases from J, the gap between germline ends came to 11 bases. The CDR3 DNA follows: TGTGCCAGCAGCCAACAGGCCATGGGGACCCAGTACTTC. This encodes CASSQQAMGTQYF.